These 18 T cell receptor beta chains were all obtained from the same sample, sequenced in a study of control samples from healthy donors and cancer patients. Libraries were prepared by immunoSEQ multiplex PCR; TCRdb keeps only in-frame clonotypes and omits some of them. This table holds about 64,000 clones, more than 85% found once. Sample: PBMCs. The source is a middle-aged man with colorectal cancer.

The V call is TRBV11-3, the J call TRBJ1-2; perhaps TRBD1 as D (6 bases). The CDR3 contains 14 residues. V lost 5 bases and J lost 2, with 12 bases in between. Per germline, CDR1 SGHNT and CDR2 YENEEA. The CDR3 loop is CASSLGQSNYGYTF. The CDR3 region has the DNA TGTGCCAGCAGCCTCGGACAGTCCAACTATGGCTACACCTTC. Using reference TRBV11-3 and TRBJ1-2 for the parts outside the CDR3, the full variable domain is EAGVVQSPRYKIIEKKQPVAFWCNPISGHNTLYWYLQNLGQGPELLIRYENEEAVDDSQLPKDRFSAERLKGVDSTLKIQPAELGDSAVYLCASSLGQSNYGYTFGSGTRLTVV.

V and J are TRBV7-8 and TRBJ2-7; 7 bases fit TRBD1. The CDR3 totals 14 residues. From germline, CDR1 is SGHVS and CDR2 FQNEAQ. J gave up 5 bases and V 5 bases, and 9 bases lay outside the gene matches. This CDR3 reads CASSTRQGQNEQYF. The DNA for the CDR3 is TGTGCCAGCAGCACCCGACAGGGTCAGAACGAGCAGTACTTC.

The gene calls are TRBV9 and TRBJ2-3; D gene unclear. Germline loops: CDR1 SGDLS, CDR2 YYNGEE. The ends were cut back, 0 bases at V and 4 bases at J, with 9 bases in the middle. This CDR3 is built from 14 residues. CDR3 sequence (DNA): TGTGCCAGCAGCGTAGCCGCCGAGGCAGATACGCAGTATTTT. It translates to CASSVAAEADTQYF.

J is TRBJ1-1 and V is TRBV2, with D perhaps TRBD1 (5 bases). There are 13 residues in the CDR3. Germline assignment: CDR1 SNHLY and CDR2 FYNNEI. V was trimmed by 10 bases and J by 2 bases, leaving 14 bases between them. CDR3 residues: CATRVGLNTEAFF. CDR3 nucleotides: TGTGCCACCAGGGTGGGACTAAACACTGAAGCTTTCTTT.

The genes are TRBV2 and TRBJ1-2; no reliable D call. The CDR3 consists of 13 residues. V shed 1 base and J shed 1 base, with 4 bases lying between them. Germline CDR1 is SNHLY and CDR2 is FYNNEI. This chain's CDR3 is CASSEEHNYGYTF. The CDR3, as DNA: TGTGCCAGCAGTGAAGAACATAACTATGGCTACACCTTC.

The J gene is TRBJ2-7, the V gene TRBV9; possibly TRBD1 or TRBD2 for D (5 bases each). CDR3 length equals 15 residues. Per the germline V gene, CDR1 is SGDLS and CDR2 is YYNGEE. V gave up 0 bases and J gave up 0 bases, with 10 bases separating them. For the CDR3, the DNA is TGTGCCAGCAGCGTAGATCGGGGCTACTCCTACGAGCAGTACTTC. The encoded protein is CASSVDRGYSYEQYF.

The rearrangement links TRBV6-5 to TRBJ1-5; TRBD1 matches at 8 bases. Looked up from germline, CDR1 is MNHEY and CDR2 is SVGAGI. The CDR3 runs to 14 residues. Trimming removed 5 bases from V and 7 bases from J; junction bases left unmatched: 7. The CDR3 loop reads CASSRTGFGQPQHF. CDR3 bases: TGTGCCAGCAGTCGGACAGGGTTCGGGCAGCCCCAGCATTTT.

This sequence joins TRBV5-1 and TRBJ1-4; a weak D match, TRBD1 (5 bases). The CDR3 runs 15 residues. Trimming cost V 7 bases and J 8 bases, with 21 bases left between them. Germline V gene sequence: CDR1 SGHRS, CDR2 YFSETQ. The CDR3 sequence is CASASGRDRSEKLFF. Here the CDR3 DNA reads TGCGCCAGCGCATCCGGCCGGGACCGGAGCGAAAAACTGTTTTTT.

The gene calls are TRBV27 and TRBJ1-4, with D unresolved. The ends were cut back, 6 bases at V and 5 bases at J, with 7 bases in the middle. Germline values: CDR1 MNHEY, CDR2 SMNVEV (reference sequence). The CDR3 consists of 12 residues. CDR3 DNA: TGTGCCAGCAGAAGCAGAAATGAAAAACTGTTTTTT. This codes for CASRSRNEKLFF.

The rearrangement uses TRBV29-1 and TRBJ2-6; 7 positions agree with TRBD2. Germline V lookup: CDR1 SQVTM, CDR2 ANQGSEA. This CDR3 has 15 amino acids. J gave up 1 base and V 6 bases, and 6 bases lay outside the gene matches. The CDR3 loop is CSVPTGGSGANVLTF. CDR3 bases: TGCAGCGTCCCCACGGGGGGATCTGGGGCCAACGTCCTGACTTTC.

This rearrangement joins TRBV7-3 to TRBJ1-1; a possible D gene is TRBD1 (5 bases). Germline values: CDR1 SGHTA, CDR2 FQGTGA. Trimming stripped 5 bases from V and 0 bases from J, with 10 bases between. This CDR3 contains 14 residues. The CDR3 reads CASSLGALNTEAFF. The CDR3 DNA reads as TGTGCCAGCAGCCTCGGGGCCTTGAACACTGAAGCTTTCTTT.

The V gene is TRBV9, the J gene TRBJ1-3, with D unresolved. Trimming shortened V by 2 bases and J by 4 bases, and 13 bases separated the two germline ends. The CDR3 length is 15 residues. Per the germline V gene, CDR1 is SGDLS and CDR2 is YYNGEE. The CDR3 sequence: CASSVSDGEGNTIYF. The CDR3 DNA is TGTGCCAGCAGCGTCTCAGACGGCGAAGGAAACACCATATATTTT.

This chain joins TRBV27 and TRBJ1-5, with D uncertain. This CDR3 comprises 15 residues. The germline V and J ends were trimmed by 5 bases and 1 base, with 12 bases remaining between them. Germline assignment: CDR1 MNHEY and CDR2 SMNVEV (reference sequence). CDR3 DNA: TGTGCCAGCAGTCGGACGGCCAGAAGCAATCAGCCCCAGCATTTT. Encoded protein: CASSRTARSNQPQHF.

On this clone itself: The same CDR3 is also encoded by other DNA sequences in this sample. The genes are TRBV11-2 and TRBJ1-1; D is unresolved. Germline V lookup: CDR1 SGHAT, CDR2 FQNNGV. The CDR3 loop spans 12 amino acids. The V gene lost 0 bases and the J gene lost 5 bases, with 4 bases spanning the gap. The chain's CDR3 is CASSLDRTEAFF. The CDR3 DNA is TGTGCCAGCAGCTTAGACCGAACTGAAGCTTTCTTT.

This clone appeared a single time. The chain employs TRBV7-9 and TRBJ2-7; no definite D call. CDR3 size: 16 residues. Trimming shortened V by 5 bases and J by 1 base, and 18 bases separated the two germline ends. The germline gives CDR1 SEHNR, CDR2 FQNEAQ (reference sequence). The CDR3 spells CASSTLFETPSYEQYF. The DNA for the CDR3 is TGTGCCAGCAGCACCCTGTTTGAGACACCTTCCTACGAGCAGTACTTC.

The chain uses TRBV3-1 (or the pseudogene TRBV3-2) and TRBJ2-1, with 8 bases identical to TRBD2. The CDR3 contains 16 residues. Germline CDR1 LGHDT, CDR2 YNNKEL (reference sequence). V lost 1 base to trimming and J lost 4 bases; unmatched junction nucleotides: 6. The CDR3 protein is CASSQGSGGRYNEQFF. DNA of the CDR3: TGTGCCAGCAGCCAAGGAAGCGGGGGCCGTTACAATGAGCAGTTCTTC.

The rearrangement joins TRBV29-1 to TRBJ2-2; weak D call: TRBD1 (6 bases). Trimming took 3 bases from V and 4 from J, leaving 12 bases between them. CDR3 length equals 14 residues. Germline CDR1 is SQVTM and CDR2 is ANQGSEA. CDR3 sequence: CSVDPGAGTGELFF. In DNA form, the CDR3 reads TGCAGCGTTGATCCAGGGGCCGGCACCGGGGAGCTGTTTTTT.

V is TRBV6-2 or TRBV6-3 and J is TRBJ1-2; 9 bases fit TRBD1. After removal of 6 bases from V and 10 bases from J, the junction contained 9 bases not matched to a gene. The CDR3 length is 13 residues. Germline CDR1 and CDR2: MNHEY and SVGEGT. CDR3 sequence: CASSADRGGFYTF. The CDR3 DNA sequence: TGTGCCAGCAGCGCGGACAGGGGTGGATTCTACACCTTC.